Listed below are T cell receptor beta chains from one sample, sequenced in a study of CD8 T cells in ankylosing spondylitis. TCRdb fed the 5' RACE reads into MiXCR, producing one record per CDR3 protein. The sample gives about 750,000 distinct CDR3 sequences, 15% to 20% of which show up once; around 20% is in the top ten. The sample taken for sequencing was blood, either unsorted or a sorted T cell fraction (not recorded which). Receptors originate from a male donor with ankylosing spondylitis. The CDR3 runs from the conserved cysteine through the conserved F or W. The D gene is left open where the match is weak. A clone size is listed for some rows: how often the clone was seen (once, few, many), or a class if it is expanded.

len,d_gene,j_gene,v_gene,abundance,CDR3nt,CDR3aa
15,TRBD2,TRBJ2-1,TRBV27,.,TGTGCCAGCAGTCGTTCGGGACTAGCGGGCAATGAGCAGTTCTTC,CASSRSGLAGNEQFF
13,.,TRBJ1-1,TRBV5-1,.,TGCGCCAGCAGCTTCAACAGCCCCCATGAAGCTTTCTTT,CASSFNSPHEAFF
12,.,TRBJ2-4,TRBV2,few,TGTGCCAGCATAGGGAGCCTAAACATTCAGTACTTC,CASIGSLNIQYF
14,.,TRBJ2-1,TRBV11-2,few,TGTGCCAGCAGCTTGACAGTGCTCTACAATGAGCAGTTCTTC,CASSLTVLYNEQFF
15,.,TRBJ1-5,TRBV9,few,TGTGCCAGCAGCGTAGCACAGGCCCCGAATCAGCCCCAGCATTTT,CASSVAQAPNQPQHF
15,.,TRBJ1-5,TRBV6-1,few,TGTGCCAGCAGGGGGGCACCGAATAGCAATCAGCCCCAGCATTTT,CASRGAPNSNQPQHF
13,TRBD1,TRBJ1-1,TRBV12-3/TRBV12-4,.,TGTGCCAGCACCATTCAGGGGGGCACTGAAGCTTTCTTT,CASTIQGGTEAFF
17,.,TRBJ2-3,TRBV6-5,.,TGTGCCAGCAGTTACCCCACAGGGGCGGGAGGCACAGATACGCAGTATTTT,CASSYPTGAGGTDTQYF
15,.,TRBJ1-2,TRBV10-3,.,TGTGCCACCAAGACCGCGGGACGGGAAATCTATGGCTACACCTTC,CATKTAGREIYGYTF
15,TRBD1,TRBJ2-2,TRBV7-9,.,TGTGCCAGCAGCCTGAGACAGGGGCCCACCGGGGAGCTGTTTTTT,CASSLRQGPTGELFF
15,.,TRBJ1-2,TRBV5-5,.,TGTGCCAGCAGCCCTGGCATAGAACTTAACTATGGCTACACCTTC,CASSPGIELNYGYTF
13,.,TRBJ1-1,TRBV29-1,few,TGCAGCGTAGTGACAGTCATGAACACTGAAGCTTTCTTT,CSVVTVMNTEAFF
17,.,TRBJ1-5,TRBV5-1,few,TGCGCCAGCAGCTTGGGGCAGGGAGGGAATAGCAATCAGCCCCAGCATTTT,CASSLGQGGNSNQPQHF
15,TRBD2,TRBJ2-5,TRBV12-3/TRBV12-4,.,TGTGCCAGCAGTTTAAAGGCTAGCGGGCAAGAGACCCAGTACTTC,CASSLKASGQETQYF
15,TRBD1,TRBJ1-5,TRBV27,few,TGTGCCAGCAGTTCCGGACAGGCTTCCAATCAGCCCCAGCATTTT,CASSSGQASNQPQHF
15,.,TRBJ1-1,TRBV7-9,.,TGTGCCAGCAGCAACCGACAGGCGATGAACACTGAAGCTTTCTTT,CASSNRQAMNTEAFF
12,.,TRBJ2-5,TRBV29-1,many,TGCAGCGTGCCGGAGGGTATAGAGACCCAGTACTTC,CSVPEGIETQYF
15,.,TRBJ2-7,TRBV4-3,.,TGCGCCAGCAGCCCCTATACTAGTCAGAACTACGAGCAGTACTTC,CASSPYTSQNYEQYF
20,.,TRBJ1-5,TRBV28,.,TGTGCCAGCAGTTTAACCCTCTTCCTCCAGGGTGGCAAGAGTAATCAGCCCCAGCATTTT,CASSLTLFLQGGKSNQPQHF
17,TRBD2,TRBJ2-3,TRBV18,few,TGTGCCAGCTCACCGCCGGGAGGTTCCTTGGGGGGAGATACGCAGTATTTT,CASSPPGGSLGGDTQYF
13,.,TRBJ1-2,TRBV12-3/TRBV12-4,.,TGTGCCAGCAGTTTAACCTCTAACTATGGCTACACCTTC,CASSLTSNYGYTF
16,.,TRBJ1-2,TRBV6-1,.,TGTGCCAGCCGCAAAGGACAAGCCGATGTTAACTATGGCTACACCTTC,CASRKGQADVNYGYTF
16,TRBD2,TRBJ2-7,TRBV6-5,.,TGTGCCAGCAGTTACTCGTCGACAGCGGGGGGCTACGAGCAGTACTTC,CASSYSSTAGGYEQYF